This T cell receptor beta chain originates from a study of cytomegalovirus exposure and HLA in healthy donors. PCR was performed using 60 Vbeta and 13 Jbeta primers. The data were produced by immunoSEQ multiplex PCR, yet TCRdb's version contains in-frame clones alone and is incomplete. The table for this sample gives roughly 54,000 clones. All donors participated as healthy donors of bone marrow. General study findings and limits: In a later analysis, a missense DCLRE1C variant was linked to TCR beta V- and J-gene trimming. Of the V segments, some could not be distinguished, including TRBV6-2 and TRBV6-3, and were excluded.

Germline values: CDR1 MNHEY, CDR2 SMNVEV (reference sequence). The CDR3 is 15 residues long. Note on this clone: Its cognate antigen is unknown. At one boundary the junction diverges from the germline segment, which might be a read error.

Sequenced input: PBMCs. The receptor comes from a woman in her 30s in good health and CMV-seropositive. The chain combines TRBV27 with TRBJ2-7; 9 positions match TRBD2. The CDR3 loop reads CASSFPGTSSNEQYF. As DNA, the CDR3 is TGTGCCAGCAGTTTTCCCGGGACTAGCTCCAACGAGCAGTACTTC.